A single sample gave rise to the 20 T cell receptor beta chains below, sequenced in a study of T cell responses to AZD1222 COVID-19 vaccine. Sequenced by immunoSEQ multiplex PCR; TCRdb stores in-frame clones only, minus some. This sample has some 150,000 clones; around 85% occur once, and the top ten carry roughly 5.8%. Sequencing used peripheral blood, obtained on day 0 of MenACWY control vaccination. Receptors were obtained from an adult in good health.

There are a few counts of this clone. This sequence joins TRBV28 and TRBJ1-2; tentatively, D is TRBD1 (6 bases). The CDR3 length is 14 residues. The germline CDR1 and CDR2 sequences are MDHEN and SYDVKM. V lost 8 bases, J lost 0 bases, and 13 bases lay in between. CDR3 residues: CASREGGANYGYTF. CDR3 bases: TGTGCCAGCCGCGAAGGGGGGGCTAACTATGGCTACACCTTC.

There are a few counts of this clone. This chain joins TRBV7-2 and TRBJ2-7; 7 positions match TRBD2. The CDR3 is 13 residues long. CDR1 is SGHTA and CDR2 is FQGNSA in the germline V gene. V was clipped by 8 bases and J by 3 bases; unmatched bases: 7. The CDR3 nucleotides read TGTGCCAGCTCCGAAGCGGGGAACTACGAGCAGTACTTC. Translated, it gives CASSEAGNYEQYF.

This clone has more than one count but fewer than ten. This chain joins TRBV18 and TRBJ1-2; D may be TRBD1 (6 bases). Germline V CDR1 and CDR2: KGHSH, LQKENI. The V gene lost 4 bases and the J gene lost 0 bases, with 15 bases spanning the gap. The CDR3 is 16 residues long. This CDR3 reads CASSLTQGLTNYGYTF. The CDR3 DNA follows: TGTGCCAGCTCACTAACACAGGGTCTGACTAACTATGGCTACACCTTC. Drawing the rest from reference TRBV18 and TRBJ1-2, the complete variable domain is NAGVMQNPRHLVRRRGQEARLRCSPMKGHSHVYWYRQLPEEGLKFMVYLQKENIIDESGMPKERFSAEFPKEGPSILRIQQVVRGDSAAYFCASSLTQGLTNYGYTFGSGTRLTVV.

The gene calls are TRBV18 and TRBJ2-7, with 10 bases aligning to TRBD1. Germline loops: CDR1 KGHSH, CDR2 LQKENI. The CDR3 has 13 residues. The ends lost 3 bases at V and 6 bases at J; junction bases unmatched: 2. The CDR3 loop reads CASSPGQGSEQYF. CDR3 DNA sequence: TGTGCCAGCTCACCGGGACAGGGGTCCGAGCAGTACTTC.

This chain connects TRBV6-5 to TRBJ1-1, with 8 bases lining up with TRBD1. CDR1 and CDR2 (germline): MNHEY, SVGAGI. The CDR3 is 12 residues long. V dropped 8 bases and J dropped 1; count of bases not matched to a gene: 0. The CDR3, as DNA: TGTGCCAGCGGACAGGGGAACACTGAAGCTTTCTTT. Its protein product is CASGQGNTEAFF.

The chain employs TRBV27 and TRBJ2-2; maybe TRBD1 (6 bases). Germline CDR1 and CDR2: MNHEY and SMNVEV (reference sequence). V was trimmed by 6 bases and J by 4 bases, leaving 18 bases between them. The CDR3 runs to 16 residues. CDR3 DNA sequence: TGTGCCAGCAGCCAAATACCAGGGGCCCCCACCGGGGAGCTGTTTTTT. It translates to CASSQIPGAPTGELFF.

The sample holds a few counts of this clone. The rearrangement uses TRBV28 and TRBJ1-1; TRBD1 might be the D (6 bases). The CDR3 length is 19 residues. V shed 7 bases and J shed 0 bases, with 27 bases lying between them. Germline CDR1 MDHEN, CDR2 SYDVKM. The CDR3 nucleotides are TGTGCCAGCAACTCTCTAAGGCGGCAGTTGGGGGCCCTGAACACTGAAGCTTTCTTT. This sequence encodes CASNSLRRQLGALNTEAFF.

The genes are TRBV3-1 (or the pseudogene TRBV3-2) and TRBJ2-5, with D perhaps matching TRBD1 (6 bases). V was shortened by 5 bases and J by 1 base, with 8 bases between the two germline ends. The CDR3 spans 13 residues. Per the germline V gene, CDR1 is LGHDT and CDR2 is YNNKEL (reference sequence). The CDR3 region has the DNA TGTGCCAGCAGCAAACAGGGCCAAGAGACCCAGTACTTC. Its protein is CASSKQGQETQYF.

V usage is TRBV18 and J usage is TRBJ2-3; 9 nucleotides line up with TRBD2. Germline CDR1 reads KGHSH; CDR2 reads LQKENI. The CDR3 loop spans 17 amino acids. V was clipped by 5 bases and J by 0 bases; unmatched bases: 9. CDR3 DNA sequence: TGTGCCAGCTCAGCGCTGACTAGCGGCCTCAGCACAGATACGCAGTATTTT. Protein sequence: CASSALTSGLSTDTQYF. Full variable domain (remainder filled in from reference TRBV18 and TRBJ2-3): NAGVMQNPRHLVRRRGQEARLRCSPMKGHSHVYWYRQLPEEGLKFMVYLQKENIIDESGMPKERFSAEFPKEGPSILRIQQVVRGDSAAYFCASSALTSGLSTDTQYFGPGTRLTVL.

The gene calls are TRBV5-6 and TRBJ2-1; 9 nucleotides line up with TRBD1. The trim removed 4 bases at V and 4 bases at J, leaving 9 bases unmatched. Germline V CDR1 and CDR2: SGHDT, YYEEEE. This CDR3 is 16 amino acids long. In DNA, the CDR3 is TGTGCCAGCAGCCGGACAGGGGCAAATTTATACAATGAGCAGTTCTTC. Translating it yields CASSRTGANLYNEQFF.

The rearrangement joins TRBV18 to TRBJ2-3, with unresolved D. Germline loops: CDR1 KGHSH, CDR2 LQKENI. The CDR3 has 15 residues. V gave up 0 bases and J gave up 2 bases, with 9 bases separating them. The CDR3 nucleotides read TGTGCCAGCTCACCACCTAACCTAGACACAGATACGCAGTATTTT. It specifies CASSPPNLDTDTQYF.

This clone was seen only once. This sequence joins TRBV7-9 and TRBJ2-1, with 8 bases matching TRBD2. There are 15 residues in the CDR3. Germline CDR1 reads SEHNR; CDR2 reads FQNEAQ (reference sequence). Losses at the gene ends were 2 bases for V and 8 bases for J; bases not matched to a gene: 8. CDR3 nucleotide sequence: TGTGCCAGCAGCTTAAAAGCGGGGGCCTGGGATGAGCAGTTCTTC. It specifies CASSLKAGAWDEQFF. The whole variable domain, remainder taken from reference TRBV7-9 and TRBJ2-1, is DTGVSQNPRHKITKRGQNVTFRCDPISEHNRLYWYRQTLGQGPEFLTYFQNEAQLEKSRLLSDRFSAERPKGSFSTLEIQRTEQGDSAMYLCASSLKAGAWDEQFFGPGTRLTVL.

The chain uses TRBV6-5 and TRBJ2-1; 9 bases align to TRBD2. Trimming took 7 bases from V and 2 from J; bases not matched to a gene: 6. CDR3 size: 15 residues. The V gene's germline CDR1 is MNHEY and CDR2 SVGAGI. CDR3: CASIRTSAAYNEQFF. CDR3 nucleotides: TGTGCCAGCATTAGGACTAGCGCGGCCTACAATGAGCAGTTCTTC.

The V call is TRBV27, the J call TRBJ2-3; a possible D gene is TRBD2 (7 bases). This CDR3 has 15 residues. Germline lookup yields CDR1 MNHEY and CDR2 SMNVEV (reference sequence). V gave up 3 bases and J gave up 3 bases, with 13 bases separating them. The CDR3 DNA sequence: TGTGCCAGCAGTTTCTTCGGGGGGCGAACAGATACGCAGTATTTT. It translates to CASSFFGGRTDTQYF.

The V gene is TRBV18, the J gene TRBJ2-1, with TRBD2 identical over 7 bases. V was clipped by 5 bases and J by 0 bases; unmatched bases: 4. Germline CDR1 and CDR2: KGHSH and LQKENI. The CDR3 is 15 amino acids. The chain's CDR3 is CASSLTSISYNEQFF. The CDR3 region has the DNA TGTGCCAGCTCATTGACTAGCATCTCCTACAATGAGCAGTTCTTC.

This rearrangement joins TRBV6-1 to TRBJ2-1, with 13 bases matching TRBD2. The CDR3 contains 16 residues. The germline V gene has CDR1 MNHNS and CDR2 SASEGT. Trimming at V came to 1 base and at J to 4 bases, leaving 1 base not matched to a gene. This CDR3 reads CASSEETSGRYNEQFF. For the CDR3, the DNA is TGTGCCAGCAGTGAAGAGACTAGCGGGAGGTACAATGAGCAGTTCTTC.

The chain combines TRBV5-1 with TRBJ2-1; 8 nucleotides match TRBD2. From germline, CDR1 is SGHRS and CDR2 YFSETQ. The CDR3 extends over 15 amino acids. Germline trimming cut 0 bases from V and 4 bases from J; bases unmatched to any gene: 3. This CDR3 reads CASSLDTGGYNEQFF. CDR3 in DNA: TGCGCCAGCAGCTTGGATACGGGAGGGTACAATGAGCAGTTCTTC.

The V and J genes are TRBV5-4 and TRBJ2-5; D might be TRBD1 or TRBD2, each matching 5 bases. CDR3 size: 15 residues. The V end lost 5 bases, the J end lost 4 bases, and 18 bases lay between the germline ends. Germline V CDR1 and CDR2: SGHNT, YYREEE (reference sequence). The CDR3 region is CASSSGSLGVETQYF. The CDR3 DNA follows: TGTGCCAGCAGTTCGGGGAGTCTAGGGGTAGAGACCCAGTACTTC.

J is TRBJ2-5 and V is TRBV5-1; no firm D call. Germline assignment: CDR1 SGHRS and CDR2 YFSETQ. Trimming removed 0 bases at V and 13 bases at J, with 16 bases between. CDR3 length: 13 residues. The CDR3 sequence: CASSLEATPRRYF. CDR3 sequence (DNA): TGCGCCAGCAGCTTGGAGGCGACCCCTCGACGGTACTTC.

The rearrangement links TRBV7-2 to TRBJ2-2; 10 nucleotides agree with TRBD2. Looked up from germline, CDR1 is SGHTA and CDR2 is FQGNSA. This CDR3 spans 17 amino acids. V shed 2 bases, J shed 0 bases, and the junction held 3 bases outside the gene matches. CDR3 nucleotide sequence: TGTGCCAGCAGCTTAAGCCTAGCGGGAGCGAACACCGGGGAGCTGTTTTTT. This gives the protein CASSLSLAGANTGELFF.